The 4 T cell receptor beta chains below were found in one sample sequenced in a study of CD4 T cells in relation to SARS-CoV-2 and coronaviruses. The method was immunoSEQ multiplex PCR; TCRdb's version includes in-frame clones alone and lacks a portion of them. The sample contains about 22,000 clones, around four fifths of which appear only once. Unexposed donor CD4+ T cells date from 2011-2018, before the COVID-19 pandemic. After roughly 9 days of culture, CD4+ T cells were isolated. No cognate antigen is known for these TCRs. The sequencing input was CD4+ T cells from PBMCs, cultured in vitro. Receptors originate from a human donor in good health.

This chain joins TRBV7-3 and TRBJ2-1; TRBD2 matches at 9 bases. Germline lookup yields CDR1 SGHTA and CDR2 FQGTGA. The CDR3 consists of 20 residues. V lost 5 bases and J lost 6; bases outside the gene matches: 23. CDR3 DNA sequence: TGTGCCAGCAGCCCAGACTGGCAGGGTCTAGCTAGCGGGAAACGCAATGAGCAGTTCTTC. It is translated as CASSPDWQGLASGKRNEQFF.

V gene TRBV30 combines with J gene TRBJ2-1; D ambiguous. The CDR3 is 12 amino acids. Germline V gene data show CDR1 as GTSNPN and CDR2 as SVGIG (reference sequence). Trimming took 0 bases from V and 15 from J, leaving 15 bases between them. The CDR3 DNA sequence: TGTGCCTGGAGTGTACTAAATCCATATAGGTTCTTC. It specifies CAWSVLNPYRFF.

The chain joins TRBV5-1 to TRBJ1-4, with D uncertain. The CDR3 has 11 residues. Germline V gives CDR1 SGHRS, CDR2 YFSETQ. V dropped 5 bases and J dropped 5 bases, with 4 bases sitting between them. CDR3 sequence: CASSFNEKLFF. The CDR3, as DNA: TGCGCCAGCAGTTTCAATGAAAAACTGTTTTTT.

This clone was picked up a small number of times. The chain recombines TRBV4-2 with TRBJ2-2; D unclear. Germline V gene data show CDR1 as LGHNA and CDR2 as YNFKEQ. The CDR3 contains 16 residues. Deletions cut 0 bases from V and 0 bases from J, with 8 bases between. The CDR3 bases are TGTGCCAGCAGCCAAGAATTGCACGCGAACACCGGGGAGCTGTTTTTT. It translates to CASSQELHANTGELFF.